Each of the 18 T cell receptor beta chains below was sequenced from the same sample in a study of T cell repertoires in cytomegalovirus infection. TCRdb reprocessed the reads via MiXCR and lists one record per CDR3 protein. The repertoire consists of fewer than 700,000 distinct CDR3 sequences, with less than 25% occurring once and the leading ten covering approximately 8.2%. The source material was CD8+ T cells from PBMCs. These receptors were obtained from a human donor in good health (CMV status not recorded). Some clones in this sample may be carry-over from other donors' samples.

V is TRBV6-6 and J is TRBJ2-5; D possibly corresponds to TRBD2 (6 bases). Per germline, CDR1 MNHNY and CDR2 SVGAGI (reference sequence). V lost 7 bases and J lost 1, with 7 bases in between. The length of the CDR3 is 12 residues. The chain's CDR3 is CASMGGQETQYF. CDR3 in DNA: TGTGCCAGCATGGGGGGCCAAGAGACCCAGTACTTC.

This clonotype has ten or more counts. This chain links TRBV6-2 or TRBV6-3 with TRBJ2-7; tentative D call: TRBD1 (6 bases). This CDR3 spans 14 amino acids. Between the trimmed V and J ends, which lost 4 bases and 3 bases, there was a span of 13 bases. Germline values: CDR1 MNHEY, CDR2 SVGEGT. CDR3 loop: CASSSVGQIYEQYV. The CDR3, as DNA: TGTGCCAGCAGTTCGGTAGGACAGATCTACGAGCAGTACGTC.

This clonotype occurred a few times. This chain connects TRBV20-1 to TRBJ2-1; D may be TRBD1 (6 bases). Trimming stripped 6 bases from V and 5 bases from J, with 17 bases between. Germline assignment: CDR1 DFQATT and CDR2 SNEGSKA (reference sequence). The CDR3 spans 14 residues. Written as DNA, the CDR3 is TGCAGTGCACCAACGGGACAAATTAACAATGAGCAGTTCTTC. Residues: CSAPTGQINNEQFF.

This chain uses TRBV9 with TRBJ1-6, with D perhaps matching TRBD1 (6 bases). This CDR3 region has 15 residues. V dropped 4 bases and J dropped 6 bases, with 14 bases sitting between them. CDR1 and CDR2 (germline): SGDLS, YYNGEE. For the CDR3, the DNA is TGTGCCAGCAGCCCAGTGGGGGCAAGTAATTCACCCCTCCACTTT. Its translation is CASSPVGASNSPLHF.

This clonotype was observed a few times. V usage is TRBV20-1 and J usage is TRBJ2-7, with TRBD2 matching 11 bases. Germline V gives CDR1 DFQATT, CDR2 SNEGSKA (reference sequence). V gave up 1 base and J gave up 3 bases; unmatched junction bases: 2. This CDR3 is built from 14 residues. In DNA, the CDR3 is TGCAGTGCTAGAGCGACTAGCGGGGACTACGAGCAGTACGTC. Encoded protein: CSARATSGDYEQYV.

This sequence joins TRBV5-5 and TRBJ1-1, with D unclear. This CDR3 region has 12 residues. Germline V CDR1 and CDR2: SGHKS, YYEKEE (reference sequence). V lost 4 bases and J 7 bases, leaving 11 bases between the germline ends. The CDR3: CASSQTDFEAFF. CDR3 sequence (DNA): TGTGCCAGCAGCCAGACGGACTTTGAAGCTTTCTTT.

The table lists this clonotype with a few counts. This chain links TRBV14 with TRBJ2-6; weak D call: TRBD1 (5 bases). With 2 bases removed from V and 4 bases from J, the gap between germline ends came to 12 bases. The CDR3 covers 16 residues. Germline CDR1 reads SGHDN; CDR2 reads FVKESK. CDR3 amino acids: CASSQKPGYGANVLTF. The CDR3 nucleotides are TGTGCCAGCAGCCAAAAGCCAGGGTACGGGGCCAACGTCCTGACTTTC.

In this sample, this clonotype turned up many times. The chain couples TRBV7-6 to TRBJ2-1; possible D gene TRBD1, 5 bases. The length of the CDR3 is 14 residues. Trimming took 5 bases from V and 10 from J, leaving 18 bases between them. The germline gives CDR1 SGHVS, CDR2 FNYEAQ. In DNA, the CDR3 is TGTGCCAGCAGCCGAATTACCGACAGACACGAGCAGTTCTTC. This encodes CASSRITDRHEQFF.

A remark on this clonotype: A much larger clone differs from this one at a single base, so this may be a read error. The chain recombines TRBV5-1 with TRBJ2-7; D call uncertain. In germline, CDR1 is SGHRS, CDR2 YFSETQ. The CDR3 runs 14 residues. The CDR3 loop is CASSGLLRSYDQYF. The CDR3 DNA is TGCGCCAGCAGCGGCCTACTGAGGTCCTACGATCAGTACTTC.

This chain connects TRBV28 to TRBJ1-4; 8 bases are a match to TRBD1. Looked up from germline, CDR1 is MDHEN and CDR2 is SYDVKM. V lost 4 bases and J lost 4; bases outside the gene matches: 8. CDR3 length: 16 amino acids. The DNA for the CDR3 is TGTGCCAGCAGTTCAAAGTCAGGGGGCGTTAATGAAAAACTGTTTTTT. This sequence encodes CASSSKSGGVNEKLFF.

The rearrangement links TRBV25-1 to TRBJ1-1; 7 bases fit TRBD1. Germline values: CDR1 MGHDK, CDR2 SYGVNS. CDR3 size: 13 residues. V lost 6 bases, J lost 4 bases, and 5 bases stayed unmatched. The CDR3 sequence: CASRAGGITEAFF. The CDR3 DNA reads as TGTGCCAGCAGGGCAGGGGGAATCACTGAAGCTTTCTTT.

A few counts support this clonotype. The rearrangement links TRBV20-1 to TRBJ1-1; no reliable D call. Germline-derived CDR1 and CDR2 are DFQATT and SNEGSKA (reference sequence). The CDR3 sequence is 13 residues long. The germline V and J ends were trimmed by 0 bases and 6 bases, with 11 bases remaining between them. The chain's CDR3 is CSARDLGSAEAFF. The CDR3, as DNA: TGCAGTGCTAGAGATCTGGGATCGGCTGAAGCTTTCTTT.

This clonotype has more than one count but fewer than ten. The chain carries TRBV13 and TRBJ2-1; a weak D match, TRBD2 (6 bases). Germline CDR1 is PRHDT and CDR2 is FYEKMQ (reference sequence). The V end lost 0 bases, the J end lost 7 bases, and 13 bases lay between the germline ends. CDR3 length: 15 amino acids. The CDR3 here is CASSLGAIGGNEQFF. In DNA, the CDR3 is TGTGCCAGCAGCTTAGGGGCCATAGGAGGGAATGAGCAGTTCTTC.

This chain joins TRBV10-1 and TRBJ1-2, with D tentatively TRBD1 (5 bases). The CDR3 runs to 14 residues. Germline loops: CDR1 WNHNN, CDR2 SYGVQD (reference sequence). V lost 6 bases and J lost 7, with 18 bases in between. As DNA, the CDR3 is TGCGCCAGCAGCGACGGGCAGGGAGTTGGTGGCTACACCTTC. Its translation: CASSDGQGVGGYTF.

The rearrangement links TRBV14 to TRBJ1-3; unclear D gene. Between the trimmed V and J ends, which lost 1 base and 4 bases, there was a span of 14 bases. The germline CDR1 and CDR2 sequences are SGHDN and FVKESK. The CDR3 is 16 amino acids. CDR3 DNA sequence: TGTGCCAGCAGCCAAGGATACGGGTCTGCCGGAAACACCATATATTTT. Its translation is CASSQGYGSAGNTIYF.

This chain connects TRBV25-1 to TRBJ1-1, with 8 bases that match TRBD1. CDR3 length: 14 residues. J lost 7 bases, V lost 7 bases, and 11 bases had no gene match. Germline assignment: CDR1 MGHDK and CDR2 SYGVNS. The CDR3 DNA is TGTGCCAGCAACAGGGGGGCTACAGATATTGAAGCTTTCTTT. Residues: CASNRGATDIEAFF.

Only a few counts were recorded for this clonotype. V and J are TRBV27 and TRBJ2-3; 7 bases agree with TRBD1. CDR1 is MNHEY and CDR2 is SMNVEV in the germline V gene (reference sequence). Trimming removed 6 bases from V and 5 bases from J; junction bases left unmatched: 11. CDR3 length: 15 amino acids. Here the CDR3 reads CASSGQVGSVDTQYF. CDR3 bases: TGTGCCAGCAGCGGACAGGTTGGGAGCGTAGATACGCAGTATTTT.

CDR3: CASSHFFGQATEAFF. CDR3 sequence (DNA): TGCGCCAGCAGCCATTTTTTTGGGCAGGCCACTGAAGCTTTCTTT. The chain links TRBV4-3 to TRBJ1-1; D not resolved. Looked up from germline, CDR1 is LGHNA and CDR2 is YSLEER. The ends were cut back, 3 bases at V and 4 bases at J, with 15 bases in the middle. The CDR3 is 15 amino acids.